The 19 T cell receptor beta chains given below trace back to one sample, sequenced in a study of cytomegalovirus exposure and HLA in healthy donors. PCR used 60 Vbeta primers and 13 Jbeta primers. This table comes from immunoSEQ multiplex PCR, and its TCRdb copy is limited to in-frame clones, with some not included. The data hold fewer than 150,000 clones, with about 80% observed a single time. Sequencing used PBMCs. Receptor source: a female donor in good health and CMV-seropositive.

The CDR3 bases are TGTGCCAGCAGCTTGGCCGTGGCGGGGGGGCCTACCTACGAGCAGTACTTC. This codes for CASSLAVAGGPTYEQYF. The rearrangement links TRBV5-5 to TRBJ2-7, with TRBD2 matching over 9 bases. V lost 0 bases and J lost 2; bases outside the gene matches: 9. Germline V gene data show CDR1 as SGHKS and CDR2 as YYEKEE (reference sequence). There are 17 residues in the CDR3.

This clone was picked up one time. The rearrangement uses TRBV19 and TRBJ1-1; 10 nucleotides align to TRBD1. The CDR3 is 17 amino acids. J was trimmed by 5 bases and V by 4 bases; bases with no gene match: 13. Germline V CDR1 and CDR2: LNHDA, SQIVND (reference sequence). In nucleotides, the CDR3 is TGTGCCAGTAGTAGCTACGGACAGGGGGAAGGTTATACTGAAGCTTTCTTT. The encoded protein is CASSSYGQGEGYTEAFF.

In its sample, this clone was seen once. The J gene is TRBJ1-2, the V gene TRBV7-8, with unresolved D. Trimming removed 1 base from V and 1 base from J, with 13 bases in between. Germline V gene sequence: CDR1 SGHVS, CDR2 FQNEAQ. The CDR3 runs to 16 residues. The DNA for the CDR3 is TGTGCCAGCAGCTTAGACCCGCGGGGTTTTAACTATGGCTACACCTTC. It codes for CASSLDPRGFNYGYTF.

This chain connects TRBV6-1 to TRBJ2-7, with 10 bases aligning to TRBD1. V trimming: 0 bases; J trimming: 3 bases; junction bases outside the gene matches: 5. Germline loops: CDR1 MNHNS, CDR2 SASEGT. This CDR3 is built from 16 residues. The CDR3 here is CASSEAPGQGVYEQYF. In DNA, the CDR3 is TGTGCCAGCAGTGAAGCTCCAGGACAGGGGGTCTACGAGCAGTACTTC.

The V gene is TRBV19, the J gene TRBJ2-5, with 8 nucleotides matching TRBD2. The CDR3 length is 15 residues. V lost 4 bases to trimming and J lost 5 bases; unmatched junction nucleotides: 9. Germline V gene sequence: CDR1 LNHDA, CDR2 SQIVND (reference sequence). CDR3 coding DNA: TGTGCCAGTAGTACGACTAGCGTTTGGGGGGAGACCCAGTACTTC. Encoded protein: CASSTTSVWGETQYF.

The V and J genes are TRBV7-2 and TRBJ2-5; weak D call: TRBD1 (6 bases). Between the trimmed V and J ends, which lost 5 bases and 2 bases, there was a span of 9 bases. Looked up from germline, CDR1 is SGHTA and CDR2 is FQGNSA. This CDR3 is built from 13 residues. The CDR3 DNA reads as TGTGCCAGCAGCCAAGACAGGCAAGAGACCCAGTACTTC. It translates to CASSQDRQETQYF.

This chain connects TRBV19 to TRBJ1-1; no clear D gene. Germline CDR1 reads LNHDA; CDR2 reads SQIVND (reference sequence). CDR3 length: 15 amino acids. V was shortened by 5 bases and J by 3 bases, with 16 bases between the two germline ends. The CDR3 DNA reads TGTGCCAGTAGTCCGCCGGGGAGGTGGGACACTGAAGCTTTCTTT. Encoded protein: CASSPPGRWDTEAFF.

V is TRBV9 and J is TRBJ1-5; 7 bases align to TRBD1. CDR3 length equals 14 residues. The germline V gene has CDR1 SGDLS and CDR2 YYNGEE. After removal of 3 bases from V and 5 bases from J, the junction contained 5 bases not matched to a gene. Here the CDR3 reads CASSAHRGDQPQHF. CDR3 nucleotides: TGTGCCAGCAGCGCCCACAGGGGCGATCAGCCCCAGCATTTT.

The J gene is TRBJ1-1, the V gene TRBV9; perhaps TRBD1 as D (6 bases). Germline V gene lookup returns CDR1 SGDLS and CDR2 YYNGEE. The CDR3 totals 15 residues. The V gene lost 4 bases and the J gene lost 1 base, with 14 bases spanning the gap. In DNA, the CDR3 is TGTGCCAGCAGCTTAAATCAGGGGCCGAACACTGAAGCTTTCTTT. The encoded protein is CASSLNQGPNTEAFF.

This clone was recorded a few times. This chain connects TRBV19 to TRBJ1-1; D gene ambiguous. The length of the CDR3 is 15 residues. Trimming shortened V by 7 bases and J by 0 bases, and 15 bases separated the two germline ends. Looked up from germline, CDR1 is LNHDA and CDR2 is SQIVND (reference sequence). CDR3 sequence (DNA): TGTGCCAGTACTCCTAGACGGGTAATGAACACTGAAGCTTTCTTT. Translating gives CASTPRRVMNTEAFF.

V gene TRBV6-5 combines with J gene TRBJ2-7, with D unresolved. The V and J ends lost 3 bases and 2 bases respectively, with 11 bases between them. Germline lookup yields CDR1 MNHEY and CDR2 SVGAGI. The CDR3 consists of 14 residues. The CDR3 sequence is CASSYRQVPYEQYF. CDR3 DNA sequence: TGTGCCAGCAGTTATAGGCAGGTTCCCTACGAGCAGTACTTC.

This clone was recorded once. This chain links TRBV27 with TRBJ1-4; perhaps TRBD1 as D (5 bases). The CDR3 has 14 residues. The V gene lost 5 bases and the J gene lost 7 bases, with 14 bases spanning the gap. Germline V gene sequence: CDR1 MNHEY, CDR2 SMNVEV (reference sequence). CDR3 sequence: CASSPVGGGEKLFF. CDR3 DNA: TGTGCCAGCAGTCCCGTCGGGGGTGGTGAAAAACTGTTTTTT.

The CDR3: CASSNGRVLTEKLFF. The DNA for the CDR3 is TGTGCCAGCAGCAATGGTCGGGTTTTAACTGAAAAACTGTTTTTT. The chain carries TRBV5-8 and TRBJ1-4; D uncertain. The CDR3 sequence is 15 residues long. Germline V gene lookup returns CDR1 SGHTS and CDR2 YDEGEE. The V end was cut by 4 bases, the J end by 7 bases, with 17 bases between.

The chain employs TRBV12-5 and TRBJ2-1; 9 positions agree with TRBD1. The CDR3 length is 16 residues. The germline CDR1 and CDR2 sequences are LGHNT and FRNRAP. Germline trimming cut 6 bases from V and 0 bases from J; bases unmatched to any gene: 6. For the CDR3, the DNA is TGTGCTAGTGGCCAGGGACAGGGTAGCTCCTACAATGAGCAGTTCTTC. This translates into CASGQGQGSSYNEQFF.

The chain couples TRBV18 to TRBJ2-5; possibly TRBD1 for D (6 bases). The germline CDR1 and CDR2 sequences are KGHSH and LQKENI. Trimming took off 6 bases at V and 5 bases at J, with 13 bases between the two ends. The CDR3 sequence is 13 residues long. CDR3 in DNA: TGTGCCAGCTCCCGTAACAGGGAGGAGACCCAGTACTTC. As protein: CASSRNREETQYF.

The chain has TRBV27 and TRBJ1-5; D not resolved. There are 15 residues in the CDR3. V gave up 2 bases and J gave up 1 base, with 9 bases separating them. Per the germline V gene, CDR1 is MNHEY and CDR2 is SMNVEV (reference sequence). The CDR3 region is CASSLEGESNQPQHF. Written as DNA, the CDR3 is TGTGCCAGCAGTTTAGAGGGAGAGAGCAATCAGCCCCAGCATTTT.

The J gene is TRBJ2-5, the V gene TRBV29-1; 10 positions agree with TRBD1. Germline CDR1 and CDR2: SQVTM and ANQGSEA. Germline trimming cut 7 bases from V and 6 bases from J; bases unmatched to any gene: 11. CDR3 length: 14 amino acids. CDR3 nucleotide sequence: TGCAGCGGAGACGGGACAGGGGAGGGAAAGACCCAGTACTTC. Protein sequence: CSGDGTGEGKTQYF.

The gene calls are TRBV28 and TRBJ2-2; D is perhaps TRBD1 (5 bases). Trimming pared 8 bases from V and 6 bases from J, leaving 13 bases between. CDR1 is MDHEN, CDR2 SYDVKM, per germline. The CDR3 consists of 13 residues. The DNA for the CDR3 is TGTGCCAGCTTTACCAGGGTCCCCGGGGAGCTGTTTTTT. Its protein product is CASFTRVPGELFF.

The V call is TRBV9, the J call TRBJ2-2; D remains unclear. Trimming stripped 4 bases from V and 5 bases from J, with 12 bases between. The germline V gene has CDR1 SGDLS and CDR2 YYNGEE. The CDR3 covers 14 residues. CDR3 bases: TGTGCCAGCAGCTCCAGGTGGGCGACCGGGGAGCTGTTTTTT. It codes for CASSSRWATGELFF.